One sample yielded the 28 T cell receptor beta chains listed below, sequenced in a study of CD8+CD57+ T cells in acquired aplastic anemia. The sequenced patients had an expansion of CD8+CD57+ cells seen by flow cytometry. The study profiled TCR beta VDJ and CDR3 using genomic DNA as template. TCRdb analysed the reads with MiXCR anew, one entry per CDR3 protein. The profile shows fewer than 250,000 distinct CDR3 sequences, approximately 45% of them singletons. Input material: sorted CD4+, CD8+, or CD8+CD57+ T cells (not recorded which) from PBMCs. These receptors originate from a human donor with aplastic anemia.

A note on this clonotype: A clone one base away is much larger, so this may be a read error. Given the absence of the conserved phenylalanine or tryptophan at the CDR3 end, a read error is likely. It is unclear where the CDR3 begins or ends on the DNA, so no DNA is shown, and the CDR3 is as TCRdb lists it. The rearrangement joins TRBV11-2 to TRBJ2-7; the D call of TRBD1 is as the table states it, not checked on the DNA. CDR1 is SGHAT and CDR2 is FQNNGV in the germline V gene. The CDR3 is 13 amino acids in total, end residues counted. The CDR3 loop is CASSLDIGRGSGY.

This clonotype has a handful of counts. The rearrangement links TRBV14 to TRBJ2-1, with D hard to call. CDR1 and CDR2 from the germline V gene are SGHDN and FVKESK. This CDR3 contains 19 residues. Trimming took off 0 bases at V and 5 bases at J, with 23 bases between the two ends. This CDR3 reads CASSQDSIGGSRKNNEQFF. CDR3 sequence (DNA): TGTGCCAGCAGCCAAGATTCGATAGGTGGGTCCAGAAAAAACAATGAGCAGTTCTTC.

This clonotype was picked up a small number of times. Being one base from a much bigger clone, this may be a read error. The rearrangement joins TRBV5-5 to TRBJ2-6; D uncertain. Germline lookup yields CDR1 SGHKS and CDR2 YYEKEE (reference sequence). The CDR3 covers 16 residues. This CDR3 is CAGSLAPRLGANVLTF. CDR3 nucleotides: TGTGCCGGCAGCTTGGCACCGCGCCTTGGGGCCAACGTCCTGACTTTC.

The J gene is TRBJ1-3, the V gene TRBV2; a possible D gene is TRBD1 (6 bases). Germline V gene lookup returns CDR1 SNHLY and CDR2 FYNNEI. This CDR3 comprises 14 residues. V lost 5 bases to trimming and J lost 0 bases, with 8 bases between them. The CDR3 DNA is TGTGCCAGCAGTCAACAGGGCTCTGGAAACACCATATATTTT. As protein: CASSQQGSGNTIYF. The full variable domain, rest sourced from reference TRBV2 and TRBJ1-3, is EPEVTQTPSHQVTQMGQEVILRCVPISNHLYFYWYRQILGQKVEFLVSFYNNEISEKSEIFDDQFSVERPDGSNFTLKIRSTKLEDSAMYFCASSQQGSGNTIYFGEGSWLTVV.

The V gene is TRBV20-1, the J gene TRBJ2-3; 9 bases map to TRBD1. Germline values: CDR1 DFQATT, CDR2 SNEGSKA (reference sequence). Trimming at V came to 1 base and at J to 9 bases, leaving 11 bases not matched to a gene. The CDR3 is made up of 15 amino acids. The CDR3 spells CSARVSGQGRVTQYF. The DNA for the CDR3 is TGCAGTGCTAGAGTCTCCGGACAGGGGCGAGTCACGCAGTATTTT.

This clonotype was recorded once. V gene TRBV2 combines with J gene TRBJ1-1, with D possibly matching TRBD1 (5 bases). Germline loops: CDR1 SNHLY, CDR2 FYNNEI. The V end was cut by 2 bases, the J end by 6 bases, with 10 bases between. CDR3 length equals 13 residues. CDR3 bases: TGTGCCAGCAGTGAAACGCGGGGGGCTGAAGCTTTCTTT. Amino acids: CASSETRGAEAFF.

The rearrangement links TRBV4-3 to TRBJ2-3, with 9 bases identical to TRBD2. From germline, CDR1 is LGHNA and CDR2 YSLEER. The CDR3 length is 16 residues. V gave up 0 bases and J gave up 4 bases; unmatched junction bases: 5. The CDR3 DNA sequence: TGCGCCAGCAGCCAAGATAGTAGCGGGGGTGCAGATACGCAGTATTTT. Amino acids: CASSQDSSGGADTQYF.

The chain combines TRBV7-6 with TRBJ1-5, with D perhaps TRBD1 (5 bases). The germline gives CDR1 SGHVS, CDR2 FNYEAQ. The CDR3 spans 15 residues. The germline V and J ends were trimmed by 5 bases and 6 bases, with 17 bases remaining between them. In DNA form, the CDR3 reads TGTGCCAGCAGCCAATCGGGGGACCACAGTCAGCCCCAGCATTTT. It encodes CASSQSGDHSQPQHF.

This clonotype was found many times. The CDR3 loop reads CASMGGPYNEQFF. The CDR3 DNA reads TGTGCCAGCATGGGAGGGCCCTACAATGAGCAGTTCTTC. V usage is TRBV27 and J usage is TRBJ2-1; 7 nucleotides match TRBD2. V shed 7 bases and J 2 bases; nucleotides not matched to a gene: 2. The CDR3 has 13 amino acids. Germline V gene data show CDR1 as MNHEY and CDR2 as SMNVEV (reference sequence).

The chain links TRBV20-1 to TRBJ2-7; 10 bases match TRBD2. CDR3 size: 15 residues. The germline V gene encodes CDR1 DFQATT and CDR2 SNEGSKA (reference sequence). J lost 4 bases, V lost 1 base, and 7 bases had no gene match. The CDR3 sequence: CSARVAGGSRYEQYF. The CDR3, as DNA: TGCAGTGCTAGAGTAGCGGGGGGTTCTCGATACGAGCAGTACTTC.

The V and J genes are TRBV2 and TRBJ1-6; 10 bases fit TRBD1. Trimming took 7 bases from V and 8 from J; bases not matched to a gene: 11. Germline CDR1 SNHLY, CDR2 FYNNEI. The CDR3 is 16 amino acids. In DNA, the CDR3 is TGTGCCAGCATGGGCTCTCGGGACAGGGGCGATTCACCCCTCCACTTT. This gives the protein CASMGSRDRGDSPLHF.

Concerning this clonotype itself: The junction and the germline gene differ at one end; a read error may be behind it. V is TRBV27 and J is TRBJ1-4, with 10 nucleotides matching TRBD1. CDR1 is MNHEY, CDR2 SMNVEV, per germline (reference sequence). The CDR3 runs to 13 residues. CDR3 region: CASSFNPQTGGGF. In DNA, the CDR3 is TGTGCCAGCAGTTTTAACCCGCAGACAGGGGGCGGATTT.

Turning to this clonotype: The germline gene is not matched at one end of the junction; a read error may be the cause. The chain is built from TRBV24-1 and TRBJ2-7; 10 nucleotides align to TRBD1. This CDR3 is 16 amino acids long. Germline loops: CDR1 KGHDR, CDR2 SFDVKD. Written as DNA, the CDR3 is TGTGCCAGCAGTCGTAAATGGGACAGGGGCTCCTACGAGCAGTACTTC. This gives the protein CASSRKWDRGSYEQYF.

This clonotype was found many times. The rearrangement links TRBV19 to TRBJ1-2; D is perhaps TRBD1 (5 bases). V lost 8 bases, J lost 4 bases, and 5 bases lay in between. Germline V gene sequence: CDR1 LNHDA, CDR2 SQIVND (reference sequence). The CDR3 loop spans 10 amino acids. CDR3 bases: TGTGCCAGTGGGGGCTATGGCTACACCTTC. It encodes CASGGYGYTF.

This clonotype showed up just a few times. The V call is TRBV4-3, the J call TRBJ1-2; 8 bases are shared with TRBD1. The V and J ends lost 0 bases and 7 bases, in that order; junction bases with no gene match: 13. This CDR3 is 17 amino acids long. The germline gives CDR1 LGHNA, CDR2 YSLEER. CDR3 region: CASSQDLGSGRGPGYTF. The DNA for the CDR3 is TGCGCCAGCAGCCAAGATTTGGGGTCGGGCAGGGGGCCTGGCTACACCTTC.

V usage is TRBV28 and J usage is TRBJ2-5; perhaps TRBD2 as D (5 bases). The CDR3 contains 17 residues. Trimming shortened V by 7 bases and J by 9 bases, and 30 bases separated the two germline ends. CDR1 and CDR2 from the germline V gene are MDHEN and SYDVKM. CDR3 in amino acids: CASTGVRSESSNQPQYF. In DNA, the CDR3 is TGTGCCAGCACCGGGGTCCGTTCCGAAAGTAGCAATCAGCCCCAGTACTTC.

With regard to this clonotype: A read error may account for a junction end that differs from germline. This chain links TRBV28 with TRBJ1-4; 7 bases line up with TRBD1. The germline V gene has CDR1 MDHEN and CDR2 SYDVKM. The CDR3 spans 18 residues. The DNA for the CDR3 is TGTGTCAGCAGTTCCGTAGTTGTACCGGGACAGTACTCCGAAAAACTGTTTTTT. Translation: CVSSSVVVPGQYSEKLFF.

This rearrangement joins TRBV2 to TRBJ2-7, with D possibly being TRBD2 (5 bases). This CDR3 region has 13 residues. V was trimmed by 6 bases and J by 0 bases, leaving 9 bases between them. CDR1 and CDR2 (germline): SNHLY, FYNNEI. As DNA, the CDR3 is TGTGCCAGCAGGCCGGGATCCTCCTACGAGCAGTACTTC. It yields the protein CASRPGSSYEQYF.

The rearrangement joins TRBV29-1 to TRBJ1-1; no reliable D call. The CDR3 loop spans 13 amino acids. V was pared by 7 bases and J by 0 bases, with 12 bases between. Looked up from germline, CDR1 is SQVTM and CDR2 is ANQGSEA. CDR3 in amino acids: CSAGFELNTEAFF. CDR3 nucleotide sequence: TGCAGCGCCGGATTTGAGTTGAACACTGAAGCTTTCTTT.

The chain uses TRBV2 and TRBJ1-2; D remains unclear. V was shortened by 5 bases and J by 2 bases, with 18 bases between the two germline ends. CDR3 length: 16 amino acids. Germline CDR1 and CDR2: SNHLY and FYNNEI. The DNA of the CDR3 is TGTGCCAGCAGTTTATCGATGTCGGGCGGAAACTATGGCTACACCTTC. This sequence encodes CASSLSMSGGNYGYTF.

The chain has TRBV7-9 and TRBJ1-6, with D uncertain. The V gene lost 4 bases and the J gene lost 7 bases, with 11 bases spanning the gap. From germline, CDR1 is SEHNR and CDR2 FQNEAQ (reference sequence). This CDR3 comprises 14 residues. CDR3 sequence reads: CASSSRILNSPLHF. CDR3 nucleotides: TGTGCCAGCAGCTCCAGAATTTTAAATTCACCCCTCCACTTT.

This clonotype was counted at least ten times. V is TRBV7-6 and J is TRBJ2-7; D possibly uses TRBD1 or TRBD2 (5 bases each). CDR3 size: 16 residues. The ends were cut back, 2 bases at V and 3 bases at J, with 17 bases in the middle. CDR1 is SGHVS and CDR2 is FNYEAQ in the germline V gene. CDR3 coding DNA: TGTGCCAGCAGCTTATCTGGGGGAACCCCAAACTACGAGCAGTACTTC. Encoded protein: CASSLSGGTPNYEQYF.

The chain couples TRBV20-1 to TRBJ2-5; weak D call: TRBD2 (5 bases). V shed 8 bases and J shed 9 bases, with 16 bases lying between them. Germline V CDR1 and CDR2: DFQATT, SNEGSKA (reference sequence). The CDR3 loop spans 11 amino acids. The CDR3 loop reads CSSRTLEAQYF. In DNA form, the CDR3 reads TGCAGTTCGAGGACCTTGGAGGCCCAGTACTTC.

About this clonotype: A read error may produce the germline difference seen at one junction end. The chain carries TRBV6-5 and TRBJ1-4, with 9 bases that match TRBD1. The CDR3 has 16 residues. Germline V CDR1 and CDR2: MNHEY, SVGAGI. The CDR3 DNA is TGTGCCAGCAGTTACACACAGGGGGCGCTTAGTGAAAGACTGTTTTTT. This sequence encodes CASSYTQGALSERLFF.

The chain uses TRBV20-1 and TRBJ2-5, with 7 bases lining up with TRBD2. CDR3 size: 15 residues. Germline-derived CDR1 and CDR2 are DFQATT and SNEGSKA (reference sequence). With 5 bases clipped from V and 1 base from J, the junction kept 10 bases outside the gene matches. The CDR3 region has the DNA TGCAGTGCTCAACCGGCAGCGGGGATCCAAGAGACCCAGTACTTC. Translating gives CSAQPAAGIQETQYF.

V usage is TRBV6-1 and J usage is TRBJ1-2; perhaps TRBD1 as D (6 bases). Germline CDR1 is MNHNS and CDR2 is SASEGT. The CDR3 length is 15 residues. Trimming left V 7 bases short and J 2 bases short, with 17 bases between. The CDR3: CASINPGHRNYGYTF. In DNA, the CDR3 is TGTGCCAGCATCAATCCGGGACACCGAAACTATGGCTACACCTTC.

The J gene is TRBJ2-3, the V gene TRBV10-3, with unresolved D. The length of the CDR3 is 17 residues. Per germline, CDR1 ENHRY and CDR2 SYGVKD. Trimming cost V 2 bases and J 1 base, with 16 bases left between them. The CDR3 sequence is CAISETLLTARTDTQYF. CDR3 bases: TGTGCCATCAGTGAGACCCTCTTGACCGCCCGCACAGATACGCAGTATTTT.

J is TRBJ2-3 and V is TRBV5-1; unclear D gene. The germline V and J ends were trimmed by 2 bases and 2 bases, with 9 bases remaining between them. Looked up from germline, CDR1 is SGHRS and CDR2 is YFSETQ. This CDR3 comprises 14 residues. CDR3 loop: CASSFDPTTDTQYF. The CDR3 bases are TGCGCCAGCAGCTTCGACCCTACCACAGATACGCAGTATTTT. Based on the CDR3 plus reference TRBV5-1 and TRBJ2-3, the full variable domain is KAGVTQTPRYLIKTRGQQVTLSCSPISGHRSVSWYQQTPGQGLQFLFEYFSETQRNKGNFPGRFSGRQFSNSRSEMNVSTLELGDSALYLCASSFDPTTDTQYFGPGTRLTVL.